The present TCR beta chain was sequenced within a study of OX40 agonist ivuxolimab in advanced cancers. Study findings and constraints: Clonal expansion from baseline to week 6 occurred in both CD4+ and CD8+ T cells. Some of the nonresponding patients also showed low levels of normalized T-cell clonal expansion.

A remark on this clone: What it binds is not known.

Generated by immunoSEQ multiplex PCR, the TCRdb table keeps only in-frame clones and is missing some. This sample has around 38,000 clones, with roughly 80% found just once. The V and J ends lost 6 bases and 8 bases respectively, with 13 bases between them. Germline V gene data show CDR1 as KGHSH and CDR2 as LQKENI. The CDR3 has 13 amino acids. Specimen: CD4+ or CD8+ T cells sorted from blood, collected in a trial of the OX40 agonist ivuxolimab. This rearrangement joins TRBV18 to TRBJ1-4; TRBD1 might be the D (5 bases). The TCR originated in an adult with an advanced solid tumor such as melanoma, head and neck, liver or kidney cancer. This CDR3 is CASSTRDREKLFF. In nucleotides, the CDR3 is TGTGCCAGCTCTACCCGGGACCGGGAAAAACTGTTTTTT. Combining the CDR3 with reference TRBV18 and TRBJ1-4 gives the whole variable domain NAGVMQNPRHLVRRRGQEARLRCSPMKGHSHVYWYRQLPEEGLKFMVYLQKENIIDESGMPKERFSAEFPKEGPSILRIQQVVRGDSAAYFCASSTRDREKLFFGSGTQLSVL.